This TCR beta chain originates from a study of blood T cell repertoires in COVID-19. The wider study: The United States, Italy and Spain provided the acute and convalescent COVID-19 samples. Nucleic acid was either cDNA or gDNA, and it came from T cells, B-cell-depleted T cells, or PBMCs.

In the original analysis: By means of reference gene primer amplification, nucleated cell counts were estimated. TCRdb keeps only in-frame clones here, not all; method: immunoSEQ multiplex PCR. The V and J calls and clone size are taken from that table; D and trimming were inferred from the DNA. Found here are approximately 490,000 clones, 70% to 90% of them singletons; the top ten hold roughly 8.5%. V was pared by 4 bases and J by 10 bases, with 11 bases between. Germline values: CDR1 LGHDT, CDR2 YNNKEL (reference sequence). This CDR3 spans 12 amino acids. The age range of participants was about 18 to 95 years, with residence in about 25 US areas.

This chain joins TRBV3-1 (or the pseudogene TRBV3-2) and TRBJ2-1; no definite D call. Sequenced sample: PBMCs or T cells enriched from blood (not recorded which). The receptor comes from a woman in her sixties or seventies who had recovered from COVID-19. This chain's CDR3 is CASSPSLGEQFF. Written as DNA, the CDR3 is TGTGCCAGCAGCCCGTCTCTCGGGGAGCAGTTCTTC.